The source of this T cell receptor (beta chain) is a study of cytomegalovirus exposure and HLA in healthy donors. Study conclusions and caveats: Researchers catalogued roughly 150 TCR beta chains as cytomegalovirus-associated. Data from an earlier analysis indicated that most TCR beta V segments were productive either about 90% or about 30% of the time.

This CDR3 region has 14 residues. Germline CDR1 reads SGHNT; CDR2 reads YYREEE (reference sequence). V lost 3 bases and J lost 7, with 14 bases in between. Primers for the PCR totalled 60 Vbeta and 13 Jbeta. Methods used by the authors: Some 10 million of tens of millions of unique TCR beta chains were shared, per a later count. Sequencing was performed with immunoSEQ multiplex PCR; in TCRdb, only in-frame clones are kept and a portion is missing. V, J and clone size are those of that table, while D and trimming were read from the DNA. The sample has around 100,000 clones, 82% seen once. Notes on this clone: Its cognate antigen is unknown.

This sequence joins TRBV5-4 and TRBJ2-1; D unclear. What was sequenced was PBMCs. The clonotype originates from a woman between 18 and 30 years old in good health and CMV-seronegative. This chain's CDR3 is CASSSYSTGNEQFF. The CDR3 DNA reads TGTGCCAGCAGCTCGTACTCGACTGGGAATGAGCAGTTCTTC.